This T cell receptor (beta chain) is drawn from a study of cytomegalovirus exposure and HLA in healthy donors. Study-level background: The approximately 600 first-cohort repertoires shared a platform with the approximately 110 validation repertoires, as reported in a later analysis. Overall study findings and caveats: Reportedly, diagnosis of cytomegalovirus status by the classifier showed high specificity and sensitivity.

J was trimmed by 2 bases and V by 5 bases; bases with no gene match: 4. The CDR3 consists of 14 residues. The germline gives CDR1 SGHTA, CDR2 FQGTGA. Details on this clone: What it binds is unknown.

Clones were sequenced by immunoSEQ multiplex PCR, and TCRdb holds only the in-frame ones, with some missing. The sample shows some 70,000 clones, around 89% of them seen only once. The receptor was derived from a woman aged 18-29 years in good health and CMV-seronegative. Specimen: PBMCs. The chain combines TRBV7-3 with TRBJ2-3, with 7 nucleotides matching TRBD2. CDR3: CASSRAGNTDTQYF. The CDR3 bases are TGTGCCAGCAGCAGAGCGGGGAACACAGATACGCAGTATTTT. The entire variable domain, with the rest obtained from reference TRBV7-3 and TRBJ2-3, is as follows: GAGVSQTPSNKVTEKGKYVELRCDPISGHTALYWYRQSLGQGPEFLIYFQGTGAADDSGLPNDRFFAVRPEGSVSTLKIQRTERGDSAVYLCASSRAGNTDTQYFGPGTRLTVL.